This TCR beta chain was sequenced in a study of human T cells and chemical hapten exposure. This clonotype was seen a few times. CDR1 and CDR2 from the germline V gene are SGHNT and YENEEA. Trimming left V 5 bases short and J 8 bases short, with 10 bases between. There are 12 residues in the CDR3. The time point denotes: patch test 1, 2 weeks after DPC sensitization. Treatment noted: therapeutic diphenylcyclopropenone sensitization with weekly scalp DPC. TCRdb reprocessed the RACE reads via MiXCR and lists one record per CDR3 protein. The sample gives 95,000 or so distinct CDR3 sequences, roughly a tenth of which show up once; around 2.2% is in the top ten.

This TCR derives from a man between 40 and 49 years old with alopecia areata. Some clones in this sample may be carry-over from other donors' samples. V usage is TRBV11-3 and J usage is TRBJ2-1; D is unclear. The starting material was whole blood, obtained in connection with sensitization to the hapten diphenylcyclopropenone (DPC). The CDR3 DNA reads TGTGCCAGCAGCCTACGACCCGATGAGCAGTTCTTC. It specifies CASSLRPDEQFF.